These 20 T cell receptor beta chains share one sample of origin, sequenced in a study of naive and memory T cell subsets. Their antigens remain unidentified. Two oligonucleotides, mixed equimolar, formed the beta constant-region primer covering TRBC1 and TRBC2. The ligated cDNA underwent four PCR rounds using SP2 and nested alpha and beta constant-region primers. TCRdb reprocessed the UMI-ligation and nested PCR reads via MiXCR and lists one record per CDR3 protein. The sample contains around 93,000 distinct CDR3 sequences, roughly 10% of which appear only once. Study-wide points: A few larger clonotypes appeared in naive repertoires, especially CD8, possibly memory cells re-expressing CD45RA.

The sequenced sample was naive CD4+ T cells from blood. The origin of the receptors is a human donor in good health.

This clonotype was counted ten times or more. The chain has TRBV18 and TRBJ1-2, with TRBD1 as a possible D gene (5 bases). V lost 3 bases, J lost 8 bases, and 13 bases lay in between. Germline assignment: CDR1 KGHSH and CDR2 LQKENI. This CDR3 comprises 13 residues. CDR3 sequence (DNA): TGTGCCAGCTCACCTATCGACAGTCAGGGCTACACCTTC. Amino acid sequence: CASSPIDSQGYTF.

This clonotype was found many times. V gene TRBV7-2 combines with J gene TRBJ2-2; D is tentatively TRBD1 or TRBD2 (6 bases each). CDR1 is SGHTA and CDR2 is FQGNSA in the germline V gene. This CDR3 contains 15 residues. V lost 3 bases and J lost 1, with 9 bases in between. CDR3 DNA: TGTGCCAGCAGCTTGGGGGGCCTGAACACCGGGGAGCTGTTTTTT. This translates into CASSLGGLNTGELFF.

Only a few counts were recorded for this clonotype. V usage is TRBV20-1 and J usage is TRBJ2-5, with D uncertain. Trimming took 0 bases from V and 3 from J, leaving 11 bases between them. The V gene's germline CDR1 is DFQATT and CDR2 SNEGSKA (reference sequence). The CDR3 is made up of 14 amino acids. The DNA for the CDR3 is TGCAGTGCTAGAGATGGCGCAGCCAAAGAGACCCAGTACTTC. Translating it yields CSARDGAAKETQYF.

This clonotype was seen many times. V gene TRBV2 combines with J gene TRBJ2-3; D is possibly TRBD1 (5 bases). CDR1 and CDR2 (germline): SNHLY, FYNNEI. The CDR3 is 13 amino acids. Between the trimmed V and J ends, which lost 5 bases and 1 base, there was a span of 7 bases. CDR3 coding DNA: TGTGCCAGCAGTCAAGGGGGCACAGATACGCAGTATTTT. Amino acids: CASSQGGTDTQYF. Complete variable domain (other parts from reference TRBV2 and TRBJ2-3): EPEVTQTPSHQVTQMGQEVILRCVPISNHLYFYWYRQILGQKVEFLVSFYNNEISEKSEIFDDQFSVERPDGSNFTLKIRSTKLEDSAMYFCASSQGGTDTQYFGPGTRLTVL.

This clonotype has ten or more counts. The chain uses TRBV12-3 or TRBV12-4 and TRBJ2-6; D remains ambiguous. The CDR3 is made up of 15 amino acids. V was shortened by 2 bases and J by 4 bases, with 9 bases between the two germline ends. CDR3 in DNA: TGTGCCAGCAGTTTAAGGGTGAGCGGGGCCAACGTCCTGACTTTC. It is translated as CASSLRVSGANVLTF.

The V call is TRBV3-2, the J call TRBJ1-4. TRBV3-2 is flagged as a pseudogene. The CDR3 extends over 14 amino acids. The CDR3 region is CASSQAAGNEKLFF. The CDR3 DNA sequence: TGTGCCAGCAGCCAAGCAGCAGGAAATGAAAAACTGTTTTTT.

This chain joins TRBV7-9 and TRBJ2-2, with D possibly being TRBD2 (5 bases). V lost 5 bases and J 6 bases, leaving 13 bases between the germline ends. CDR1 and CDR2 from the germline V gene are SEHNR and FQNEAQ (reference sequence). This CDR3 has 14 residues. The CDR3 sequence is CASSPVRTAGELFF. The DNA for the CDR3 is TGTGCCAGCAGCCCGGTCAGGACTGCCGGGGAGCTGTTTTTT.

This clonotype has more than one count but fewer than ten. The CDR3 sequence is CASTRGGKNIQYF. CDR3 nucleotides: TGTGCCAGCACGCGGGGAGGCAAAAACATTCAGTACTTC. The V and J genes are TRBV6-6 and TRBJ2-4, with D possibly being TRBD2 (6 bases). The V gene lost 7 bases and the J gene lost 3 bases, with 10 bases spanning the gap. Looked up from germline, CDR1 is MNHNY and CDR2 is SVGAGI (reference sequence). The CDR3 is made up of 13 amino acids.

With regard to this clonotype: It may be a read error: a sequence one base away is much more abundant. This chain joins TRBV6-6 and TRBJ2-7; D is perhaps TRBD1 (7 bases). Trimming cost V 8 bases and J 4 bases, with 15 bases left between them. The CDR3 covers 13 residues. Germline lookup yields CDR1 MNHNY and CDR2 SVGAGI (reference sequence). The CDR3, as DNA: TGTGCCAGCGGCGGGACAGAAGGTTACGAGCAGTACTTC. Translated, it gives CASGGTEGYEQYF.

There are a few counts of this clonotype. V and J are TRBV20-1 and TRBJ2-3; D is unresolved. The length of the CDR3 is 15 residues. Trimming shortened V by 0 bases and J by 0 bases, and 10 bases separated the two germline ends. Germline CDR1 reads DFQATT; CDR2 reads SNEGSKA (reference sequence). The CDR3 reads CSARDVGLSTDTQYF. The DNA of the CDR3 is TGCAGTGCTAGAGATGTGGGATTGAGCACAGATACGCAGTATTTT.

The chain combines TRBV7-8 with TRBJ2-5; D not resolved. Per the germline V gene, CDR1 is SGHVS and CDR2 is FQNEAQ. V was shortened by 1 base and J by 4 bases, with 4 bases between the two germline ends. The CDR3 length is 12 residues. The chain's CDR3 is CASSLVLETQYF. CDR3 nucleotides: TGTGCCAGCAGCTTAGTACTAGAGACCCAGTACTTC.

The rearrangement uses TRBV20-1 and TRBJ2-2; 8 bases match TRBD2. V shed 6 bases and J 6 bases; nucleotides not matched to a gene: 12. There are 15 residues in the CDR3. CDR1 is DFQATT and CDR2 is SNEGSKA in the germline V gene (reference sequence). The DNA of the CDR3 is TGCAGTGCATCTCCACGGGAGGGCCCTCCCGGGGAGCTGTTTTTT. Protein product: CSASPREGPPGELFF.

This clonotype has ten or more counts. The J gene is TRBJ1-4, the V gene TRBV29-1; D possibly corresponds to TRBD1 (5 bases). The germline V gene has CDR1 SQVTM and CDR2 ANQGSEA. The CDR3 covers 13 residues. Trimming took off 7 bases at V and 4 bases at J, with 13 bases between the two ends. The CDR3 region is CSACWGNNEKLFF. CDR3 nucleotides: TGCAGCGCCTGTTGGGGGAATAATGAAAAACTGTTTTTT.

The chain carries TRBV3-1 and TRBJ2-3; no firm D call. Per the germline V gene, CDR1 is LGHDT and CDR2 is YNNKEL (reference sequence). This CDR3 has 15 amino acids. Trimming pared 5 bases from V and 3 bases from J, leaving 15 bases between. CDR3 DNA: TGTGCCAGCAGCAAGCAGCTAGGAATAACAGATACGCAGTATTTT. This sequence encodes CASSKQLGITDTQYF.

This rearrangement joins TRBV2 to TRBJ1-3; the D gene is possibly TRBD1 (6 bases). The germline CDR1 and CDR2 sequences are SNHLY and FYNNEI. The CDR3 totals 13 residues. The V and J ends lost 5 bases and 4 bases respectively, with 9 bases between them. CDR3 sequence reads: CASSSTGGNTIYF. The CDR3 nucleotides are TGTGCCAGCAGTTCGACAGGAGGAAACACCATATATTTT.

This clonotype was detected a few times. The chain couples TRBV15 to TRBJ2-7, with no clear D. The CDR3 is 12 residues long. Germline-derived CDR1 and CDR2 are LNHNV and YYDKDF (reference sequence). The V end was cut by 2 bases, the J end by 3 bases, with 5 bases between. The CDR3 coding sequence is TGTGCCACCAGCAGATACCTCTACGAGCAGTACTTC. Residues: CATSRYLYEQYF.

This clonotype was counted a few times. The chain couples TRBV7-2 to TRBJ2-3; 8 nucleotides match TRBD2. Germline CDR1 is SGHTA and CDR2 is FQGNSA. The V gene end was trimmed by 4 bases and the J gene end by 0 bases; junction bases not matched to a gene: 6. This CDR3 has 16 amino acids. CDR3 sequence reads: CASSSALAGSTDTQYF. CDR3 in DNA: TGTGCCAGCAGCTCCGCTTTAGCGGGGAGCACAGATACGCAGTATTTT.

The table lists this clonotype with many counts. The chain has TRBV5-4 and TRBJ2-5, with D perhaps given as TRBD1 or TRBD2 (5 bases each). The CDR3 spans 15 residues. The V end was cut by 4 bases, the J end by 3 bases, with 16 bases between. Germline V gene data show CDR1 as SGHNT and CDR2 as YYREEE (reference sequence). As DNA, the CDR3 is TGTGCCAGCAGCACTTACCGGGACGTAAAAGAGACCCAGTACTTC. Translation: CASSTYRDVKETQYF.

This chain uses TRBV7-2 with TRBJ2-5; perhaps TRBD2 as D (5 bases). Trimming shortened V by 5 bases and J by 2 bases, and 12 bases separated the two germline ends. The CDR3 length is 14 residues. Germline values: CDR1 SGHTA, CDR2 FQGNSA. The CDR3 DNA reads as TGTGCCAGCAGCCCCAACGGCGGGCAAGAGACCCAGTACTTC. The encoded protein is CASSPNGGQETQYF.

The rearrangement joins TRBV6-6 to TRBJ2-5; perhaps TRBD1 as D (6 bases). V lost 5 bases, J lost 0 bases, and 19 bases lay in between. Germline lookup yields CDR1 MNHNY and CDR2 SVGAGI (reference sequence). CDR3 length: 17 amino acids. This chain's CDR3 is CASSPRQVPTYQETQYF. The CDR3 DNA reads TGTGCCAGCAGTCCCCGACAGGTCCCTACGTACCAAGAGACCCAGTACTTC.